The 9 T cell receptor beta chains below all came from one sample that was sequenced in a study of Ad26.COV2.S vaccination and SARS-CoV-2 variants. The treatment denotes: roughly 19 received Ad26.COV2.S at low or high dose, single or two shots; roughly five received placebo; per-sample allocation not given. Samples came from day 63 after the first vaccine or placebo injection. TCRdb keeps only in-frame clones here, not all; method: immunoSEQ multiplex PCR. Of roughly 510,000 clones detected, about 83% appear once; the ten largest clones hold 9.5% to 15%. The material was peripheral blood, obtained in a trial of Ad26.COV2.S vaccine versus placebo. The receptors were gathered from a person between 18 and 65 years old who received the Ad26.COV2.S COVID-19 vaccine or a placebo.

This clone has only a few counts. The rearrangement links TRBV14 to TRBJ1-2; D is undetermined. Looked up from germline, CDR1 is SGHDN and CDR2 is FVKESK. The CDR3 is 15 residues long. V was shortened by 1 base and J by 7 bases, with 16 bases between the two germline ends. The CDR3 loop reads CASSQVPVAGGGYTF. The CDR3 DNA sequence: TGTGCCAGCAGCCAAGTTCCCGTGGCAGGCGGTGGCTACACCTTC.

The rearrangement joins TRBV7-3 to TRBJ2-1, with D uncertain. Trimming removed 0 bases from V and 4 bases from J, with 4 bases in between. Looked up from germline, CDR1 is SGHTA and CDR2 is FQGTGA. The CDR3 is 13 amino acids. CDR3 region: CASSLTPYNEQFF. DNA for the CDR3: TGTGCCAGCAGCTTAACCCCATACAATGAGCAGTTCTTC.

The CDR3 sequence is CASSSWHAYEQYF. CDR3 nucleotides: TGTGCCAGCAGCAGCTGGCACGCCTACGAGCAGTACTTC. The chain recombines TRBV5-6 with TRBJ2-7; D gene uncertain. The V gene's germline CDR1 is SGHDT and CDR2 YYEEEE. The CDR3 totals 13 residues. The V end lost 4 bases, the J end lost 2 bases, and 10 bases lay between the germline ends.

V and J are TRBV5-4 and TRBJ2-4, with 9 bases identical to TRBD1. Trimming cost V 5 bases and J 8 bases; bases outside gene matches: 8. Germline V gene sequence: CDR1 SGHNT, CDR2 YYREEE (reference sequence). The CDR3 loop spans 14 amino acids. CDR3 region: CASSSGQGRDIQYF. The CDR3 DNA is TGTGCCAGCAGTTCGGGACAGGGTAGGGACATTCAGTACTTC.

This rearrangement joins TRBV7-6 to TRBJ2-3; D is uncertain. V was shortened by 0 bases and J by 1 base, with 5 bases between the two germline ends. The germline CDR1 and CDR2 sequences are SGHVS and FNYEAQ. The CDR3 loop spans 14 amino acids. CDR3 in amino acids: CASSLATGTDTQYF. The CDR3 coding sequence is TGTGCCAGCAGCTTAGCGACTGGCACAGATACGCAGTATTTT.

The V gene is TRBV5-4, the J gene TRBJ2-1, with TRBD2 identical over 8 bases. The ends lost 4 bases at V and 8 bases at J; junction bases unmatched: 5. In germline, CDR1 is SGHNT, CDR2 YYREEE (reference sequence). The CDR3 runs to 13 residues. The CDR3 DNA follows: TGTGCCAGCAGCCTCGAACTAGCGGATGAGCAGTTCTTC. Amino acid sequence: CASSLELADEQFF.

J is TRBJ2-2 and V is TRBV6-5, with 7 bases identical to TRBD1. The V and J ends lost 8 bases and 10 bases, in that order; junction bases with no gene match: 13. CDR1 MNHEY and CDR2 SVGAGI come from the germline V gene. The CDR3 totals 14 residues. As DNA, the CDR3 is TGTGCCAGCCAGCGGCGAACAGGGGCCGAGGAGCTGTTTTTT. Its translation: CASQRRTGAEELFF.

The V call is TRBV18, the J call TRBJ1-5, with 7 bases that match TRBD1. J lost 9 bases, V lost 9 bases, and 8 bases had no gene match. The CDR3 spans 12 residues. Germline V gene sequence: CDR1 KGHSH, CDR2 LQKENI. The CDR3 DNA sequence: TGTGCCAGTTCCGGGACAGCACTGCCCCAGCATTTT. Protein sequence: CASSGTALPQHF. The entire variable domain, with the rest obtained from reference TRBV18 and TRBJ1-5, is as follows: NAGVMQNPRHLVRRRGQEARLRCSPMKGHSHVYWYRQLPEEGLKFMVYLQKENIIDESGMPKERFSAEFPKEGPSILRIQQVVRGDSAAYFCASSGTALPQHFGDGTRLSIL.

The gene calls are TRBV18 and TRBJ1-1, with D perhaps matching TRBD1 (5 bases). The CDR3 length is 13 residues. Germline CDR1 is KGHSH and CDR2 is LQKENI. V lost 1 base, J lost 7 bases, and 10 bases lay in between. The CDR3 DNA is TGTGCCAGCTCACCACTTAACGGGGGTGAAGCTTTCTTT. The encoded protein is CASSPLNGGEAFF.